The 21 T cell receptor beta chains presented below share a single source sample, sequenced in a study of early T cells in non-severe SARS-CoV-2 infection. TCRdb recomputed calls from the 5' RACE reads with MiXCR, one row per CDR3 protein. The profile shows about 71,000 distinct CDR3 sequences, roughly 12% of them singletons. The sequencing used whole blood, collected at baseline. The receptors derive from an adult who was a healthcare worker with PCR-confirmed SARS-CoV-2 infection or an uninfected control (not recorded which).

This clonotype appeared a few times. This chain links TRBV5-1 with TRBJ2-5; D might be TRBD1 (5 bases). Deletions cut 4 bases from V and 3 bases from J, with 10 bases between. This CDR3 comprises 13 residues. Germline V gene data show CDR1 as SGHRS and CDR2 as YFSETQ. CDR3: CASSRQTEETQYF. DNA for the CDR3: TGCGCCAGCAGCAGACAGACGGAAGAGACCCAGTACTTC. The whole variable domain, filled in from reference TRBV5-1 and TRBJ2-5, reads KAGVTQTPRYLIKTRGQQVTLSCSPISGHRSVSWYQQTPGQGLQFLFEYFSETQRNKGNFPGRFSGRQFSNSRSEMNVSTLELGDSALYLCASSRQTEETQYFGPGTRLLVL.

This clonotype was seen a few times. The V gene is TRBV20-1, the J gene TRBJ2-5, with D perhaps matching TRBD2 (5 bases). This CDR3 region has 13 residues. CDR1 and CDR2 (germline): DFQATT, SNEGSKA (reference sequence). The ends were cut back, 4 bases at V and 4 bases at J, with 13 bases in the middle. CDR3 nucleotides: TGCAGTGCTAATCCCCTAGCAAGAGAGACCCAGTACTTC. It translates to CSANPLARETQYF.

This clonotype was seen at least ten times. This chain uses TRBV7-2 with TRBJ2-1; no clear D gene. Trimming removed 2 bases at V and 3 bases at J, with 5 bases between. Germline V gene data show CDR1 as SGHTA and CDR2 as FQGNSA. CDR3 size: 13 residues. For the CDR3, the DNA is TGTGCCAGCAGCTTATCCCTCTACAATGAGCAGTTCTTC. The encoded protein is CASSLSLYNEQFF.

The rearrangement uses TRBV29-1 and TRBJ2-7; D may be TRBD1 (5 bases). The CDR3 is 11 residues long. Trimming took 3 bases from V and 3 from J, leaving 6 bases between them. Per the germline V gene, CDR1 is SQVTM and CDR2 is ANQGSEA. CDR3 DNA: TGCAGCGTTGATAGGGGCTACGAGCAGTACTTC. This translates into CSVDRGYEQYF.

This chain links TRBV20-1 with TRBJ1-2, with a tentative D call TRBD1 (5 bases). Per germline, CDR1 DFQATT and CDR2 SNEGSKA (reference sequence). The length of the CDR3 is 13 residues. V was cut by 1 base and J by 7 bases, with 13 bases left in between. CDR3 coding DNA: TGCAGTGCTAGAGGATCAACAGGCGCTGGCTACACCTTC. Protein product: CSARGSTGAGYTF.

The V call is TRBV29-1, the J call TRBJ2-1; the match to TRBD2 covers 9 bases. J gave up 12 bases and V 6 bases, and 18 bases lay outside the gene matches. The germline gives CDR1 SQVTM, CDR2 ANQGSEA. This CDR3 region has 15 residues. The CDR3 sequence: CSVTLAVSGGSGQFF. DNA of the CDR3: TGCAGCGTGACCCTCGCGGTAAGCGGGGGGAGCGGGCAGTTCTTC.

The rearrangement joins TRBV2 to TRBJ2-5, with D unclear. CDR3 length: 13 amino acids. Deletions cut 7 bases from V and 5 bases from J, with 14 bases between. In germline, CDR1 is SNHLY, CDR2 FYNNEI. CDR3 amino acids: CASKRAFWETQYF. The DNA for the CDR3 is TGTGCCAGCAAAAGAGCTTTTTGGGAGACCCAGTACTTC.

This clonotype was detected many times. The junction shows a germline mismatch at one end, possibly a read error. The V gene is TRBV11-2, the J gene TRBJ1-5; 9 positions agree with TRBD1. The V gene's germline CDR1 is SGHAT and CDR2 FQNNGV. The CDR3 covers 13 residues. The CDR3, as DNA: TGTGCCAGCAGCTTTAGCGGGGACAGGGCACTAGCGTTT. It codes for CASSFSGDRALAF.

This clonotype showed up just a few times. In DNA, the CDR3 is TGTGCCAGCAGTGACTCTAGCGGGAGTATCTCCTACGAGCAGTACTTC. It translates to CASSDSSGSISYEQYF. The rearrangement joins TRBV2 to TRBJ2-7, with TRBD2 matching 10 bases. The germline V gene encodes CDR1 SNHLY and CDR2 FYNNEI. Unmatched junction bases numbered 5, after V lost 3 bases and J lost 0 bases. This CDR3 comprises 16 residues.

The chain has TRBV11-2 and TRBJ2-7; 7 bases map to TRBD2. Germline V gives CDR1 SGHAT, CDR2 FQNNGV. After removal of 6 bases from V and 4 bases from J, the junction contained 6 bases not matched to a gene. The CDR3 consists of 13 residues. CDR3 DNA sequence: TGTGCCAGCAGTCAAGGGAGGGTTTACGAGCAGTACTTC. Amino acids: CASSQGRVYEQYF. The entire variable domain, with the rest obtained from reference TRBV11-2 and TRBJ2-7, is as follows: EAGVAQSPRYKIIEKRQSVAFWCNPISGHATLYWYQQILGQGPKLLIQFQNNGVVDDSQLPKDRFSAERLKGVDSTLKIQPAKLEDSAVYLCASSQGRVYEQYFGPGTRLTVT.

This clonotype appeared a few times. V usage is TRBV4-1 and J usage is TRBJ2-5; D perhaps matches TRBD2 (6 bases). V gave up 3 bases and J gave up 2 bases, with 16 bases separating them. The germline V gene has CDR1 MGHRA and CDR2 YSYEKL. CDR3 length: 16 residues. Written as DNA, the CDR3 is TGCGCCAGCAGCCACCCTCGAGTAGCGGCTCAAGAGACCCAGTACTTC. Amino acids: CASSHPRVAAQETQYF.

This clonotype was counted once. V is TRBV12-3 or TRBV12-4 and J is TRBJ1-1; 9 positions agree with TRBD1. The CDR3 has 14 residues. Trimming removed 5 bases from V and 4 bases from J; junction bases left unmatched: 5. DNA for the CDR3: TGTGCCAGCAGTGGACAGGGGAGAGGCACTGAAGCTTTCTTT. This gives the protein CASSGQGRGTEAFF.

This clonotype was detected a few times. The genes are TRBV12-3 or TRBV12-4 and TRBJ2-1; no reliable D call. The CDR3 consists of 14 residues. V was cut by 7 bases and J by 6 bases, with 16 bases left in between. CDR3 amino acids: CASTSKLPTNEQFF. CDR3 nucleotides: TGTGCCAGCACGTCAAAGTTGCCGACCAATGAGCAGTTCTTC.

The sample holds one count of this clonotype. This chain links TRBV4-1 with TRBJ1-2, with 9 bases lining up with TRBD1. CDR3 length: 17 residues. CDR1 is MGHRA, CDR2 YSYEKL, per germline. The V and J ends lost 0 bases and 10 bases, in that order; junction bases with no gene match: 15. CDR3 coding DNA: TGCGCCAGCAGCCAAGATCTTTGGTTACAGACAGGGGGGGACTACACCTTC. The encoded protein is CASSQDLWLQTGGDYTF.

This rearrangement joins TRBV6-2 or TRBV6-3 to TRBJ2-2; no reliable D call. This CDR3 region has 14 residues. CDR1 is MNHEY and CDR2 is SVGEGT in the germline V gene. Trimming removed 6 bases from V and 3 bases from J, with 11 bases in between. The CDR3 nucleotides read TGTGCCAGCAGCCGGTCTCGCGACACCGGGGAGCTGTTTTTT. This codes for CASSRSRDTGELFF.

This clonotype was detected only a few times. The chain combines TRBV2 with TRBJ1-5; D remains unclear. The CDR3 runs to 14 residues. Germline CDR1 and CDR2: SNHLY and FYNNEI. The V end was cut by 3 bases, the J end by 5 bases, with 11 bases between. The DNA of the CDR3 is TGTGCCAGCAGTGATCGGGGAGGTGATCAGCCCCAGCATTTT. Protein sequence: CASSDRGGDQPQHF.

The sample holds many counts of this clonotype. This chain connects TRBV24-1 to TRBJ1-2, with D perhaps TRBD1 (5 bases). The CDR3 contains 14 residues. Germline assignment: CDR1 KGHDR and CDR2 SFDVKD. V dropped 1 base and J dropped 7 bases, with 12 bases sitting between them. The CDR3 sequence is CATSDLRDASGYTF. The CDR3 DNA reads TGTGCCACCAGTGATTTACGGGACGCTTCTGGCTACACCTTC.

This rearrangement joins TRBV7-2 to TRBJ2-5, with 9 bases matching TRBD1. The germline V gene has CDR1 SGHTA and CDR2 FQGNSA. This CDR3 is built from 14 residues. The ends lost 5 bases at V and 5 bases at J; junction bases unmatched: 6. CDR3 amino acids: CASSRDRVGETQYF. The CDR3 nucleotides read TGTGCCAGCAGCCGGGACAGGGTCGGGGAGACCCAGTACTTC.

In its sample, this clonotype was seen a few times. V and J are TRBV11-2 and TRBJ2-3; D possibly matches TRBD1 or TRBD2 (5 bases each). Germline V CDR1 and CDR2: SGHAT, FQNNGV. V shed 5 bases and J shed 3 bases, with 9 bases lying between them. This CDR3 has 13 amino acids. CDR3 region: CASSMGPTDTQYF. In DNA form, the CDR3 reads TGTGCCAGCAGCATGGGACCAACAGATACGCAGTATTTT.

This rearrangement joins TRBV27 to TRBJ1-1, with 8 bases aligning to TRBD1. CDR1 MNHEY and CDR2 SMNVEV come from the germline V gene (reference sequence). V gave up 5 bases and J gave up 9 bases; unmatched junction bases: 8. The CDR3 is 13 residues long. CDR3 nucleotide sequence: TGTGCCAGCAGTCCATCTTGGACAGGGAAAGCTTTCTTT. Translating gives CASSPSWTGKAFF.

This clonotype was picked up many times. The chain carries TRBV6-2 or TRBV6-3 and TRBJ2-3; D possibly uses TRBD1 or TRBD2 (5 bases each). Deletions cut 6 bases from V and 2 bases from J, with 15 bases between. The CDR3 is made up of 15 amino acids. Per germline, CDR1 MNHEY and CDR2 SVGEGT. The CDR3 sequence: CASSPNTGLTDTQYF. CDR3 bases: TGTGCCAGCAGCCCAAACACAGGACTCACAGATACGCAGTATTTT.